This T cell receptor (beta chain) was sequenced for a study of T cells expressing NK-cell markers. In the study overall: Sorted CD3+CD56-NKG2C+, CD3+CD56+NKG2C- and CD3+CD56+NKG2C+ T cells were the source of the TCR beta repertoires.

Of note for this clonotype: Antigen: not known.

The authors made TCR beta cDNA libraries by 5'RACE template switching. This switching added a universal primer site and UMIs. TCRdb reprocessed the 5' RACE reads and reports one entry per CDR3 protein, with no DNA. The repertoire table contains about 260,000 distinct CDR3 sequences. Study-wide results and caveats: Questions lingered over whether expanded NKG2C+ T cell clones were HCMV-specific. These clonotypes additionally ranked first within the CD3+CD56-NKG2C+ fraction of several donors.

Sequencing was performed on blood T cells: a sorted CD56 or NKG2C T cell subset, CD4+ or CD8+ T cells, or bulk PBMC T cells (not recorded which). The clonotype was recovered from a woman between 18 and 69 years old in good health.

CDR3 in amino acids: CASSIRPPSGGATDTQYF. The chain joins TRBV11-2 to TRBJ2-3; TCRdb's D call, TRBD2, is unchecked because there is no DNA. There are 18 residues in the CDR3. CDR1 and CDR2 (germline): SGHAT, FQNNGV.